This note documents a single T cell receptor beta chain sequence. Antigen specificity is unknown. The data are from a study of OX40 agonist ivuxolimab in advanced cancers. About the research overall: Patients received ivuxolimab, an agonistic anti-OX40 (CD134) antibody. The diagnoses of dose-escalation patients were hepatocellular carcinoma, melanoma, renal cell or head and neck cancer. General observations from the study: Dosing at 0.1 to 3.0 mg/kg was accompanied by clonal expansion of CD4+ and CD8+ blood T cells by week 6.

The protocol was immunoSEQ multiplex PCR, while the TCRdb copy is restricted to in-frame clones and leaves out a portion. The repertoire holds about 19,000 clones, with about 90% as singletons. This CDR3 is 13 amino acids long. Trimming left V 1 base short and J 6 bases short, with 10 bases between. From germline, CDR1 is SGHVS and CDR2 FQNEAQ. The sequenced sample was CD4+ or CD8+ T cells sorted from blood, obtained in a trial of the OX40 agonist ivuxolimab. The sequence was collected from an adult with an advanced solid tumor such as melanoma, head and neck, liver or kidney cancer. The chain employs TRBV7-8 and TRBJ2-7; the D is unclear. CDR3 sequence reads: CASSLDLAREQYF. The CDR3 nucleotides read TGTGCCAGCAGCTTAGATCTCGCTCGCGAGCAGTACTTC.